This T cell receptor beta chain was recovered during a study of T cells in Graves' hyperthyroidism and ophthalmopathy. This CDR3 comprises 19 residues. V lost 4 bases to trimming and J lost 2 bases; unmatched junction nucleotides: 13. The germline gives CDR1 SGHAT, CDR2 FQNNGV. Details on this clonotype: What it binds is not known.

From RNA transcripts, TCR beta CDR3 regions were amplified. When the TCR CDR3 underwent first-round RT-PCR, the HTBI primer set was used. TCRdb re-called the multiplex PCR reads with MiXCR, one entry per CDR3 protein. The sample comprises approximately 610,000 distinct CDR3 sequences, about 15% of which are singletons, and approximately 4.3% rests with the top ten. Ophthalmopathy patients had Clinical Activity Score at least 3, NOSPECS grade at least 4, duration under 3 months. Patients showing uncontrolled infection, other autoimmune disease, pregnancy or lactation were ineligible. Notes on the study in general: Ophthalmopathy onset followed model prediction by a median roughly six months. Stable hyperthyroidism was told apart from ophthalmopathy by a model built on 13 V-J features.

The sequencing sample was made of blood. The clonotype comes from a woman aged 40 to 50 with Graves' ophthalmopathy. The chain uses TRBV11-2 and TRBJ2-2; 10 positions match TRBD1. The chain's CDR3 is CASSSRDRGAGYNTGELFF. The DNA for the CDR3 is TGTGCCAGCAGCTCCCGGGACAGGGGTGCGGGGTACAACACCGGGGAGCTGTTTTTT.